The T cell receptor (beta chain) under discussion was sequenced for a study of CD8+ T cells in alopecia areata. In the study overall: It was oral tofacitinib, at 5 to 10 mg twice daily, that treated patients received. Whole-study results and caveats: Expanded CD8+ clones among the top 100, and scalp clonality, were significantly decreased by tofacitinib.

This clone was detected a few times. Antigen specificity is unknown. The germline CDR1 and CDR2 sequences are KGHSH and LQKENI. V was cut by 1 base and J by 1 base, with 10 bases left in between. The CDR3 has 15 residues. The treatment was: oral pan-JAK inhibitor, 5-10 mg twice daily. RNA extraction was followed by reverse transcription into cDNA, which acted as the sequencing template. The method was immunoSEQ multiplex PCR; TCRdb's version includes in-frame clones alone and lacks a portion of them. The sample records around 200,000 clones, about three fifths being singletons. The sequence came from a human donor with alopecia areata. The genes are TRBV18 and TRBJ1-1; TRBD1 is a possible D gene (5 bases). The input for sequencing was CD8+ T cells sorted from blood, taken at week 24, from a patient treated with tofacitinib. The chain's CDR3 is CASSPRVGANTEAFF. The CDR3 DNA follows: TGTGCCAGCTCACCACGGGTAGGGGCGAACACTGAAGCTTTCTTT. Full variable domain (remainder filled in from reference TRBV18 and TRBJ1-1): NAGVMQNPRHLVRRRGQEARLRCSPMKGHSHVYWYRQLPEEGLKFMVYLQKENIIDESGMPKERFSAEFPKEGPSILRIQQVVRGDSAAYFCASSPRVGANTEAFFGQGTRLTVV.